This is a list of T cell receptor beta chains from one sample in a study of vaccination and CD4 T cells after COVID-19. Each CDR3 protein gets one entry after TCRdb re-called the PCR reads with MiXCR. The sample records over 15,000 distinct CDR3 sequences, 39% being singletons. Their antigens remain unidentified. The source was CD4+ T cells from blood, cultured in vitro, collected before SARS-CoV-2 vaccination. These receptors all come from a human donor who had recovered from COVID-19. Both conserved end residues are part of each CDR3. Fields, in order: CDR3 length, D gene, clone size, V gene, J gene, CDR3 DNA, CDR3 protein. The D gene is left open where the match is weak. Part of the rows lack a size; the others show once, few, many or a class for expanded clones.

>15|NA|NA|TRBV6-5|TRBJ2-2
TGTGCCAGCAGTACTCGGGACACCCCTAAGAACGAGCTGTTTTTT
CASSTRDTPKNELFF
>15|NA|few|TRBV7-2|TRBJ2-7
TGTGCCAGCAGCCTACGGGACGTGGATCGCTACGAGCAGTACTTC
CASSLRDVDRYEQYF
>13|NA|NA|TRBV10-3|TRBJ1-1
TGTGCCATCAGTGAGTACAAGAACACTGAAGCTTTCTTT
CAISEYKNTEAFF
>14|NA|NA|TRBV18|TRBJ1-6
TGTGCCAGCTCACCCCGAGGGGCAGGGGAGGCCCTCCACTTT
CASSPRGAGEALHF
>13|NA|few|TRBV20-1|TRBJ1-5
TGCAGTGCTAGAGAGGGGGAGGTTCAGCCCCAGCATTTT
CSAREGEVQPQHF
>15|NA|NA|TRBV4-1|TRBJ1-1
TGCGCCAGCAGCCAAGTGTCGACAGGAAACACTGAAGCTTTCTTT
CASSQVSTGNTEAFF
>14|NA|NA|TRBV7-9|TRBJ2-1
TGTGCCAGCAGCACCCAGACAGTTTACAATGAGCAGTTCTTC
CASSTQTVYNEQFF
>17|NA|NA|TRBV7-9|TRBJ2-2
TGTGCCAGCAGCTTAGAACGGAATTACGCGAACACCGGGGAGCTGTTTTTT
CASSLERNYANTGELFF
>14|NA|NA|TRBV6-5|TRBJ2-2
TGTGCCAGCAGTTTAATGGGGGCAGCCGGGGAGCTGTTTTTT
CASSLMGAAGELFF
>16|NA|NA|TRBV6-5|TRBJ2-5
TGTGCCAGCAGTTTGTCCGTAGGGGATTACCAAGAGACCCAGTACTTC
CASSLSVGDYQETQYF
>11|NA|NA|TRBV19|TRBJ2-5
TGTGCCAGTAGTATGGGGGAGACCCAGTACTTC
CASSMGETQYF
>13|NA|NA|TRBV6-4|TRBJ1-1
TGTGCCAGCAGTGACAGGGAGAACACTGAAGCTTTCTTT
CASSDRENTEAFF
>15|TRBD2|NA|TRBV15|TRBJ2-7
TGTGCCACCAGCAGAGTTCGACGGGGGGGCGCCGAGCAGTACTTC
CATSRVRRGGAEQYF
>15|NA|few|TRBV20-1|TRBJ2-5
TGCAGTGCTACTCGATCGGGGGGCAAGGGAGAGACCCAGTACTTC
CSATRSGGKGETQYF
>15|NA|few|TRBV6-1|TRBJ1-5
TGTGCCAGCAGTGAAATGTGGGGTAGCAATCAGCCCCAGCATTTT
CASSEMWGSNQPQHF
>16|TRBD2|NA|TRBV20-1|TRBJ2-3
TGCAGCCCCGGCGCCATAGCGGGAGGTAGCACAGATACGCAGTATTTT
CSPGAIAGGSTDTQYF
>16|TRBD1|NA|TRBV19|TRBJ2-7
TGTGCCAGTAGTGTGGCAGGGGGTACCCACTCCTACGAGCAGTACTTC
CASSVAGGTHSYEQYF
>14|TRBD2|few|TRBV7-2|TRBJ2-5
TGTGCCAGCAACCGACTAGCGGGTGAAGAGACCCAGTACTTC
CASNRLAGEETQYF
>14|TRBD1|NA|TRBV28|TRBJ2-2
TGTGCCAGCCTGAGGACAGGGAGCACCGGGGAGCTGTTTTTT
CASLRTGSTGELFF
>15|NA|few|TRBV6-1|TRBJ1-5
TGTGCCAGCAGCTCCGCGGCAGGCAGCAATCAGCCCCAGCATTTT
CASSSAAGSNQPQHF
>12|NA|NA|TRBV6-2/TRBV6-3|TRBJ2-7
TGTGCCAGCAGTATCCAGTCCTACGAGCAGTACTTC
CASSIQSYEQYF
>15|TRBD1|NA|TRBV11-3|TRBJ1-4
TGTGCCAGCAGCTTCCGGACAGGCGACAATGAAAAACTGTTTTTT
CASSFRTGDNEKLFF
>13|NA|NA|TRBV18|TRBJ1-1
TGTGCCAGCTGGCAGGCCCCGGAGACTGAAGCTTTCTTT
CASWQAPETEAFF
>14|TRBD1|NA|TRBV7-9|TRBJ1-1
TGTGCCAGCAGCCGGGACAGGGCCGAAGCTGAAGCTTTCTTT
CASSRDRAEAEAFF
>14|NA|NA|TRBV7-9|TRBJ1-2
TGTGCCAGCAGCTCTGACCAGGAAGTCTATGGCTACACCTTC
CASSSDQEVYGYTF
>15|TRBD1|NA|TRBV11-2|TRBJ1-5
TGTGCCAGCAGCTTAGGGACAGGGGATAATCAGCCCCAGCATTTT
CASSLGTGDNQPQHF
>15|NA|few|TRBV20-1|TRBJ2-1
TGCAGTGCTAGAGATCTTGCCAGAGGGAAAGATGAGCAGTTCTTC
CSARDLARGKDEQFF